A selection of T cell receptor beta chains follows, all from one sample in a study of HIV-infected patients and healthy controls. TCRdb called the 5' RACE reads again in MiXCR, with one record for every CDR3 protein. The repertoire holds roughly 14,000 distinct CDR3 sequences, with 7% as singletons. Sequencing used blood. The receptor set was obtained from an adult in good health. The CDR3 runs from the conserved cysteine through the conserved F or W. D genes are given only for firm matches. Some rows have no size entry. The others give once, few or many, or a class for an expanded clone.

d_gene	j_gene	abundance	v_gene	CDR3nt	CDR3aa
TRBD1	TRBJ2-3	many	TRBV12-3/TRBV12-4	TGTGCCAGCAGTCGACAGGGTAGGCCAGATACGCAGTATTTT	CASSRQGRPDTQYF
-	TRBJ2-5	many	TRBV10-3	TGTGCCTCCGGAGCGCGGGCTCGAGAGACCCAGTACTTC	CASGARARETQYF
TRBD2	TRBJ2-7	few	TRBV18	TGTGCCAGCTCACCGCTAGCGGGCAACTACGAGCAGTACTTC	CASSPLAGNYEQYF
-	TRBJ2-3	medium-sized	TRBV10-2	TGCGCCAGCAAAGATAGCAGCAGCACAGATACGCAGTATTTT	CASKDSSSTDTQYF
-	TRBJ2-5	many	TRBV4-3	TGCGCCAGCAGCCAGAGGACCCAACCAGGAGAGACCCAGTACTTC	CASSQRTQPGETQYF
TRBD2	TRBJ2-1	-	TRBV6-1	TGTGCCAGCAGTACTCTAGCGGGAGGGAACAATGAGCAGTTCTTC	CASSTLAGGNNEQFF
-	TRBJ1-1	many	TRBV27	TGTGCCACCCGACAGCCCATGAACACTGAAGCTTTCTTT	CATRQPMNTEAFF
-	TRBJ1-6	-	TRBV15	TGTGCCACCAGCAGAGATACCAGCAATTCACCCCTCCACTTT	CATSRDTSNSPLHF
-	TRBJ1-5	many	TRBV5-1	TGCGCCAGCAGCTTAGGGGCAGTCAATCAGCCCCAGCATTTT	CASSLGAVNQPQHF
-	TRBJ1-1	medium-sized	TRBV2	TGTGCCAGCACCCTAGAGGGGGAAGGGAACACTGAAGCTTTCTTT	CASTLEGEGNTEAFF
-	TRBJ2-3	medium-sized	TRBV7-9	TGTGCCAGCAGCACGGGGCGGACAGATACGCAGTATTTT	CASSTGRTDTQYF
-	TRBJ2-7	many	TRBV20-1	TGCAGTGCTAGAGATCAATCAGGGGGAGGGGAGCAGTACTTC	CSARDQSGGGEQYF
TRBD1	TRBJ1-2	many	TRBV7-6	TGTGCCAGCAGCCAGGACAGGAACTATGGCTACACCTTC	CASSQDRNYGYTF
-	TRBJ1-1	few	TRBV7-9	TGTGCCAGCAGCCAAATTACAGCTGAAGCTTTCTTT	CASSQITAEAFF
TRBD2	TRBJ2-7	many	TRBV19	TGTGCCAGTAGTATGTTCCCTAGCGGCTACGAGCAGTACTTC	CASSMFPSGYEQYF
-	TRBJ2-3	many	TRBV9	TGTGCCAGCAGCGTGGGACTCGCCCTCACCTCGGATACGCAGTATTTT	CASSVGLALTSDTQYF
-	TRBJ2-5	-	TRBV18	TGTGCCAGCTCACCACGAGTCGGAGCGGCTCGGGAGACCCAGTACTTC	CASSPRVGAARETQYF
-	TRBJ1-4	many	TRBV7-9	TGTGCCAGCAGCCACAACCCGACTCAGAATGAAAAACTGTTTTTT	CASSHNPTQNEKLFF
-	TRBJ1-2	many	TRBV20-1	TGCAGTGCTAGAGGAGACCCGACAGATAACTATGGCTACACCTTC	CSARGDPTDNYGYTF
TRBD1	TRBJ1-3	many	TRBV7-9	TGTGCCAGCAGCTCCGGACAGGGTTATGGAAACACCATATATTTT	CASSSGQGYGNTIYF
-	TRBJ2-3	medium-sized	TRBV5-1	TGCGCCAGCAGCCCGATTGCAAGCACAGATACGCAGTATTTT	CASSPIASTDTQYF